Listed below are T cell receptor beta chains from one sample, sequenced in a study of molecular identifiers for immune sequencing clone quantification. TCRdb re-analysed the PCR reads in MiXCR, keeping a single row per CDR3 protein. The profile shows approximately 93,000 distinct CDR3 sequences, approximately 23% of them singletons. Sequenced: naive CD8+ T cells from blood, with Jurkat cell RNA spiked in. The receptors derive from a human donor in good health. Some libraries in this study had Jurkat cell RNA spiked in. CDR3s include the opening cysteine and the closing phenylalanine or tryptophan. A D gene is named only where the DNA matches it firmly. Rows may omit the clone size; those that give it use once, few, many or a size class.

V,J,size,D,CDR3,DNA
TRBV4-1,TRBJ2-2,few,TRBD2,CASSQGLAEVTGELFF,TGCGCCAGCAGCCAAGGACTAGCGGAAGTCACCGGGGAGCTGTTTTTT
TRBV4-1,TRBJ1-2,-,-,CASSQDLEQGYGYTF,TGCGCCAGCAGCCAAGATTTGGAACAGGGCTATGGCTACACCTTC
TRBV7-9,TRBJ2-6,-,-,CASSPGTPSGANVLTF,TGTGCCAGCAGCCCAGGGACACCCTCTGGGGCCAACGTCCTGACTTTC
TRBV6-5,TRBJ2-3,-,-,CASSYSQRLTDTRYF,TGTGCCAGCAGTTACTCACAGCGGCTCACAGATACGCGGTATTTT
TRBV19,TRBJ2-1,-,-,CASSIVPGDYNEQFF,TGTGCCAGTAGTATAGTCCCTGGAGACTACAATGAGCAGTTCTTC
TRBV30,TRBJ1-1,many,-,CAWSLGRNTEAFF,TGTGCCTGGAGTCTTGGGCGGAACACTGAAGCTTTCTTT
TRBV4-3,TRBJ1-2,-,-,CASSQDPLNYGYTF,TGCGCCAGCAGCCAAGATCCACTTAACTATGGCTACACCTTC
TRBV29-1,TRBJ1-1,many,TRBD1,CSVGGTGAEAFF,TGCAGCGTCGGGGGGACAGGGGCTGAAGCTTTCTTT
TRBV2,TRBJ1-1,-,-,CPRQDRTEGTEAFF,TGTCCCAGACAAGACCGCACCGAGGGGACTGAAGCTTTCTTT
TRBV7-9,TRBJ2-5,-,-,CASSLAGAGLQETQYF,TGTGCCAGCAGCTTAGCTGGGGCCGGACTTCAAGAGACCCAGTACTTC
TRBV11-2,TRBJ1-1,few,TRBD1,CASSLGTGWDTEAFF,TGTGCCAGCAGCTTGGGGACAGGGTGGGACACTGAAGCTTTCTTT
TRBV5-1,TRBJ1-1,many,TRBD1,CASSRGTGVMNTEAFF,TGCGCCAGCAGCCGAGGGACAGGAGTTATGAACACTGAAGCTTTCTTT
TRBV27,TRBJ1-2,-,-,CASSPQPGGNYGYTF,TGTGCCAGCAGTCCACAACCCGGGGGGAACTATGGCTACACCTTC
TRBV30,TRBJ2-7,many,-,CAWSVGSYSYEQYF,TGTGCCTGGAGTGTAGGCAGCTACTCCTACGAGCAGTACTTC
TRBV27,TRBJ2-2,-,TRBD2,CASSSRLATTGELFF,TGTGCCAGCAGCTCCCGACTAGCGACTACCGGGGAGCTGTTTTTT
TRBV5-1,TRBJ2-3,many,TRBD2,CASSLVGGGSSTDTQYF,TGCGCCAGCAGCTTGGTCGGTGGCGGGAGCAGCACAGATACGCAGTATTTT
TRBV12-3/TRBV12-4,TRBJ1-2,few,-,CASSFVGQTYGYTF,TGTGCCAGCAGTTTCGTTGGCCAGACATATGGCTACACCTTC
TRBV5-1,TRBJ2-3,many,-,CASMENPSTDTQYF,TGCGCCAGCATGGAAAATCCATCCACAGATACGCAGTATTTT
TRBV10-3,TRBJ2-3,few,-,CAISESGGVGADTQYF,TGTGCCATCAGTGAGTCGGGGGGAGTCGGGGCAGATACGCAGTATTTT
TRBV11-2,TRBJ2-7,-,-,CASSSSTMYEQCF,TGTGCCAGCAGCTCGTCCACTATGTACGAGCAGTGCTTC
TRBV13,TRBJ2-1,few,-,CASSSTTPLYNEQFF,TGTGCCAGCAGCTCAACGACTCCTCTGTACAATGAGCAGTTCTTC
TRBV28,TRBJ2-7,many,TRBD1,CASSSDRGGEQYF,TGTGCCAGCAGTTCAGACAGGGGCGGCGAGCAGTACTTC
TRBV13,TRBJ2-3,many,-,CASRTSDREAQYF,TGTGCCAGCAGGACAAGTGACAGGGAGGCGCAGTATTTT
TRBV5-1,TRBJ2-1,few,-,CASSLEPDPSYSEQFF,TGCGCCAGCAGCTTGGAGCCGGACCCCTCCTACAGTGAGCAGTTCTTC
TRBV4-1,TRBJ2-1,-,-,CASSQDRGLNEQFF,TGCGCCAGCAGCCAAGATAGGGGTCTCAATGAGCAGTTCTTC
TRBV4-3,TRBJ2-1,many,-,CASSQDLGGNEQFF,TGCGCCAGCAGCCAAGATTTAGGGGGCAATGAGCAGTTCTTC
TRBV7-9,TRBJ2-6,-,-,CASIRFGGPSGANVLTF,TGTGCCAGCATCCGGTTCGGGGGTCCCTCTGGGGCCAACGTCCTGACTTTC
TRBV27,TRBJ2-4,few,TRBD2,CASAQSTSGHIQYF,TGTGCCAGCGCCCAATCGACTAGCGGCCACATTCAGTACTTC
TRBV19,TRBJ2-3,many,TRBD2,CASSNVLAGPLTDTQYF,TGTGCCAGTAGTAATGTGCTAGCGGGGCCACTCACAGATACGCAGTATTTT